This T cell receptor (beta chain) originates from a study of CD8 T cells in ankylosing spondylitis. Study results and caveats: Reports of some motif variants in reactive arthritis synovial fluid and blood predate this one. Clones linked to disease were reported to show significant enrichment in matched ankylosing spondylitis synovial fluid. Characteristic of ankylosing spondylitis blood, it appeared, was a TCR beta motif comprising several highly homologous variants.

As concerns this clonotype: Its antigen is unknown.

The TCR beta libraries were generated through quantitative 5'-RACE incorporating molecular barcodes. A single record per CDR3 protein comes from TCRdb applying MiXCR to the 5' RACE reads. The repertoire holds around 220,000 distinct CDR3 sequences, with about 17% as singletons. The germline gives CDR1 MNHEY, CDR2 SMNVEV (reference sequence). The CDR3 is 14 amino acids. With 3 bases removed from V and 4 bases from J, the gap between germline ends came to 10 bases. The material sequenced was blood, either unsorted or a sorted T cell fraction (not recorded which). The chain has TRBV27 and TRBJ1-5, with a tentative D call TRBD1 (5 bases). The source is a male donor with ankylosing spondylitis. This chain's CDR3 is CASSFNPGNQPQHF. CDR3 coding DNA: TGTGCCAGCAGTTTTAACCCAGGGAATCAGCCCCAGCATTTT.